The T cell receptor (beta chain) under discussion was sequenced for a study of T cells in Graves' hyperthyroidism and ophthalmopathy. At the level of the study: Staff took peripheral blood when the initial diagnosis was made, before any treatment began.

Inclusion characteristics of ophthalmopathy patients comprised a Clinical Activity Score of at least 3, a NOSPECS grade of at least 4, and duration under 3 months. Germline V gene sequence: CDR1 SNHLY, CDR2 FYNNEI. There are 14 residues in the CDR3. V lost 4 bases to trimming and J lost 5 bases, with 12 bases between them. This clonotype was found many times. The CDR3 regions of TCR beta were amplified from RNA transcripts. TCR CDR3 underwent first-round RT-PCR with the HTBI primer set. MiXCR, applied by TCRdb to the multiplex PCR reads, yields one record per CDR3 protein. The sample has hundreds of thousands of distinct CDR3 sequences; 15% are singletons.

Sequencing was performed on blood. The chain has TRBV2 and TRBJ2-1, with D uncertain. The sequence was collected from a woman aged 55-70 years with Graves' ophthalmopathy. For the CDR3, the DNA is TGTGCCAGCAGTGTAGGAGACGGCGACAATGAGCAGTTCTTC. As protein: CASSVGDGDNEQFF. The full variable domain, completed using reference TRBV2 and TRBJ2-1, is EPEVTQTPSHQVTQMGQEVILRCVPISNHLYFYWYRQILGQKVEFLVSFYNNEISEKSEIFDDQFSVERPDGSNFTLKIRSTKLEDSAMYFCASSVGDGDNEQFFGPGTRLTVL.